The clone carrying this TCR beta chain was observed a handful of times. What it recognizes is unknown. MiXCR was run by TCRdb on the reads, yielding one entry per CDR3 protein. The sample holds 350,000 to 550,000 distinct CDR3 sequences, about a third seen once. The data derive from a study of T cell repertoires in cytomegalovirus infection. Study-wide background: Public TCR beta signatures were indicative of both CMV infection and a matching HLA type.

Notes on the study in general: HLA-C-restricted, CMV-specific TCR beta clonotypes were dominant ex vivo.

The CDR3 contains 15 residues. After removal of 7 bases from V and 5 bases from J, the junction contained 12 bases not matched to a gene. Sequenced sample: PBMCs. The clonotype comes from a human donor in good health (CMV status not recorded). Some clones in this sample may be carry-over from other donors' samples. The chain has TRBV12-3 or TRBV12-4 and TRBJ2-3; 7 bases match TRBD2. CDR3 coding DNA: TGTGCCAGCACCCAGACTAGCAACAAAATAGATACGCAGTATTTT. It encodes CASTQTSNKIDTQYF.